These 2 T cell receptor beta chains came from one sample sequenced in a study of T cells in Graves' hyperthyroidism and ophthalmopathy. The investigators amplified TCR beta CDR3 regions from RNA transcripts. When the TCR CDR3 underwent first-round RT-PCR, the HTBI primer set was used. TCRdb used MiXCR to reprocess the multiplex PCR reads, holding one entry per CDR3 protein. The table has about 380,000 distinct CDR3 sequences, 14% seen once; the top ten hold roughly a fifth. Sample: blood. These receptors originate from a woman aged 25 to 39 with Graves' ophthalmopathy.

This clonotype was counted at least ten times. The chain recombines TRBV15 with TRBJ2-7, with D possibly called TRBD1 or TRBD2 (5 bases each). The CDR3 runs to 14 residues. CDR1 is LNHNV and CDR2 is YYDKDF in the germline V gene (reference sequence). Trimming left V 0 bases short and J 6 bases short, with 12 bases between. In DNA form, the CDR3 reads TGTGCCACCAGCAGAGATCGGGGCACTCCCGAGCAGTACTTC. It encodes CATSRDRGTPEQYF.

This clonotype appeared many times. The chain has TRBV28 and TRBJ1-2; 12 bases are a match to TRBD1. Per germline, CDR1 MDHEN and CDR2 SYDVKM. The CDR3 consists of 20 residues. V gave up 3 bases and J gave up 4 bases; unmatched junction bases: 18. CDR3 sequence: CASSLGTGGIGRRGLYGYTF. CDR3 bases: TGTGCCAGCAGTTTGGGGACAGGGGGCATTGGGAGAAGAGGGCTCTATGGCTACACCTTC.